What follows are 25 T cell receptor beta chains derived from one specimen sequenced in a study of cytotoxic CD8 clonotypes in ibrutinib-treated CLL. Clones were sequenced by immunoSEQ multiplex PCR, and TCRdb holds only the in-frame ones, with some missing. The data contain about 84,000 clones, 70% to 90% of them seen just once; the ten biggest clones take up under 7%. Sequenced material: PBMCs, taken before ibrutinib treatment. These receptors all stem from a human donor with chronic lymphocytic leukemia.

The CDR3 region has the DNA TGTGCCAGCAGCCCCGAAATTTTGATGGCGGGAGGGTACAATGAGCAGTTCTTC. This sequence encodes CASSPEILMAGGYNEQFF. This rearrangement joins TRBV7-2 to TRBJ2-1; the match to TRBD2 covers 9 bases. Germline values: CDR1 SGHTA, CDR2 FQGNSA. Germline trimming cut 5 bases from V and 4 bases from J; bases unmatched to any gene: 15. The CDR3 spans 18 residues.

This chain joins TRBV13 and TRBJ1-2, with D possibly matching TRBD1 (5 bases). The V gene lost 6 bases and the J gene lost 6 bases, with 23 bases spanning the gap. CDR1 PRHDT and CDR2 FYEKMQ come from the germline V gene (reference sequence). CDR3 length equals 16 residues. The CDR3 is CASRGTTGREPNGYTF. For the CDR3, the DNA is TGTGCCAGCAGGGGAACAACGGGACGCGAACCTAATGGCTACACCTTC.

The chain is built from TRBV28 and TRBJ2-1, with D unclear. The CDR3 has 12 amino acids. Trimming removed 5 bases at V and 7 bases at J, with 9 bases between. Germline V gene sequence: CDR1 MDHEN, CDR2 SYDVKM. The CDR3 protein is CASSITLNEQFF. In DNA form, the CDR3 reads TGTGCCAGCAGTATCACTTTGAATGAGCAGTTCTTC.

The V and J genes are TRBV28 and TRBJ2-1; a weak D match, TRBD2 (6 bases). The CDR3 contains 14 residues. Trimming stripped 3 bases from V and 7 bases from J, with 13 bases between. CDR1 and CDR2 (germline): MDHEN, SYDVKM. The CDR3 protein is CASSFSGHLNEQFF. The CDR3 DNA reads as TGTGCCAGCAGTTTTAGCGGACATTTGAATGAGCAGTTCTTC.

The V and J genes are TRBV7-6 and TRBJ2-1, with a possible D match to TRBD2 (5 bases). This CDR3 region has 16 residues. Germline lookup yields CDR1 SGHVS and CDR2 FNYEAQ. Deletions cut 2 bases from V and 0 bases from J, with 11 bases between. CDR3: CASSLTAGSSYNEQFF. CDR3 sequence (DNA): TGTGCCAGCAGCTTAACCGCGGGTAGCTCCTACAATGAGCAGTTCTTC.

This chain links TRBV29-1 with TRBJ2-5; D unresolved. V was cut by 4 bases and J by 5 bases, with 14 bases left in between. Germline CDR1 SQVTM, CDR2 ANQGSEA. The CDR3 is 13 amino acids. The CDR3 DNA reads TGCAGCGTTGGACGGAAAGTTTGGGAGACCCAGTACTTC. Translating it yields CSVGRKVWETQYF.

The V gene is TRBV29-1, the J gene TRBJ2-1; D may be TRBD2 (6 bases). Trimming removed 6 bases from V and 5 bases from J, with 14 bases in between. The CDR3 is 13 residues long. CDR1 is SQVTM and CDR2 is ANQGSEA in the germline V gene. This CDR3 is CSVSAGGDNEQFF. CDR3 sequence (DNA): TGCAGCGTATCGGCAGGCGGGGACAATGAGCAGTTCTTC.

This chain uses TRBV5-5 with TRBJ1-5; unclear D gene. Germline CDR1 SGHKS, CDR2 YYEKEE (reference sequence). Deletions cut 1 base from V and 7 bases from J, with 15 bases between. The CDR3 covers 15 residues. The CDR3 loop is CASSLLEGSRQPQHF. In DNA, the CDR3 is TGTGCCAGCAGCTTGTTAGAGGGATCTAGGCAGCCCCAGCATTTT.

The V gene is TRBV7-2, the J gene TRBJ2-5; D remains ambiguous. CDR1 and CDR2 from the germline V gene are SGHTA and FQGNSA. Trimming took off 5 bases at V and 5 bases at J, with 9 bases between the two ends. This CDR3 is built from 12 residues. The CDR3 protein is CASSLDGETQYF. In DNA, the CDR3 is TGTGCCAGCAGCCTGGACGGGGAGACCCAGTACTTC. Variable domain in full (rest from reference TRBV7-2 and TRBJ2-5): GAGVSQSPSNKVTEKGKDVELRCDPISGHTALYWYRQSLGQGLEFLIYFQGNSAPDKSGLPSDRFSAERTGGSVSTLTIQRTQQEDSAVYLCASSLDGETQYFGPGTRLLVL.

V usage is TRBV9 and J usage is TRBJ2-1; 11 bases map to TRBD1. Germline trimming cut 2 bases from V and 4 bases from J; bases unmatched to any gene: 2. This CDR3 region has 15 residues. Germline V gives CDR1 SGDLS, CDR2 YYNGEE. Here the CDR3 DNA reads TGTGCCAGCAGCGTCGGGACAGGGGGATACAATGAGCAGTTCTTC. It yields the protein CASSVGTGGYNEQFF.

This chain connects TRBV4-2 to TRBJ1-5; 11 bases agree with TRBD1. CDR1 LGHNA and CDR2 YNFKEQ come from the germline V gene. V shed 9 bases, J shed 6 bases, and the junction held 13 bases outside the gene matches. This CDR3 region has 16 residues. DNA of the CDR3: TGTGCCAGTTCTGGGACCGGGACAGGGGGTACTCAGCCCCAGCATTTT. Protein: CASSGTGTGGTQPQHF.

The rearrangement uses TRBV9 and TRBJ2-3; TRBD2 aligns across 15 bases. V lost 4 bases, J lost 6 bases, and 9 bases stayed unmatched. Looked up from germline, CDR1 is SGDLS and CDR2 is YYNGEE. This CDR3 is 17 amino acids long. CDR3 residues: CASSPGLAGGERDTQYF. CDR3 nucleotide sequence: TGTGCCAGCAGCCCCGGACTAGCGGGAGGGGAGCGGGATACGCAGTATTTT.

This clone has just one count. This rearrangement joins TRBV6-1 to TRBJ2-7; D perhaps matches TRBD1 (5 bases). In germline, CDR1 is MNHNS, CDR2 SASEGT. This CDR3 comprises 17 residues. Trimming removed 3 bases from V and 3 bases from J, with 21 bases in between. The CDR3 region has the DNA TGTGCCAGCAGTGACCCGACCCGACCCGGACACTACTACGAGCAGTACTTC. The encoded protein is CASSDPTRPGHYYEQYF.

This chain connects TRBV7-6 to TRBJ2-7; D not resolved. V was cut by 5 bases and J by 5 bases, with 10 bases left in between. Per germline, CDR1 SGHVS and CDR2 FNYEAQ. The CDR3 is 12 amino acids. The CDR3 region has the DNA TGTGCCAGCAGCCACCGACTTGACGAGCAGTACTTC. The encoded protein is CASSHRLDEQYF.

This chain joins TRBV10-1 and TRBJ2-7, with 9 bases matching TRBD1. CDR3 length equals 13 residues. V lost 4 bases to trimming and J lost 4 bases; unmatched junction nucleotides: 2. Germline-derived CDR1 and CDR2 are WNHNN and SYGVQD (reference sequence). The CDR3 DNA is TGCGCCAGCAGTGGACAGGGGGGGTACGAGCAGTACTTC. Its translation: CASSGQGGYEQYF.

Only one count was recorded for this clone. For the CDR3, the DNA is TGTGCTAGTGGTTTGGGGTTAGCGGGAGTGGTGAATGAGCAGTTCTTC. It encodes CASGLGLAGVVNEQFF. The chain recombines TRBV12-5 with TRBJ2-1, with TRBD2 matching over 9 bases. This CDR3 region has 16 residues. Germline CDR1 reads LGHNT; CDR2 reads FRNRAP. V shed 1 base and J 7 bases; nucleotides not matched to a gene: 8.

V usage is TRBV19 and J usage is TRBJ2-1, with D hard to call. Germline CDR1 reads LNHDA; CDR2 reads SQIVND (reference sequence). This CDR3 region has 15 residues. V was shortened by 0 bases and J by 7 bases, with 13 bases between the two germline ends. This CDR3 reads CASSIDLGKLNEQFF. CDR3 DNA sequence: TGTGCCAGTAGTATAGATCTGGGGAAATTGAATGAGCAGTTCTTC.

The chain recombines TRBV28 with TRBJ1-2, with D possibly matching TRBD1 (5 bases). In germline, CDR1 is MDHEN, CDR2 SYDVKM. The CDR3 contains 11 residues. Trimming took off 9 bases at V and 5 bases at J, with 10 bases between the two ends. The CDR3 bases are TGTGCCAGTGGGACCGCTTATGGCTACACCTTC. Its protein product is CASGTAYGYTF.

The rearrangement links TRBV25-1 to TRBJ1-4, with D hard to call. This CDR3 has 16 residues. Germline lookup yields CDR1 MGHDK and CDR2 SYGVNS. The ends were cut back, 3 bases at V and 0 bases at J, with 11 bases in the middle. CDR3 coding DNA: TGTGCCAGCAGTGATGGGCGGGAGACAACTAATGAAAAACTGTTTTTT. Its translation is CASSDGRETTNEKLFF.

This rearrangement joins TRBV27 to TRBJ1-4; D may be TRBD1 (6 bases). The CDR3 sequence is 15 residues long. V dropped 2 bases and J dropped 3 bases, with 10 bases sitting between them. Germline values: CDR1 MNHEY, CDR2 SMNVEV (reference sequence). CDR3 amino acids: CASSLRQDPNEKLFF. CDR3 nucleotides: TGTGCCAGCAGTTTAAGACAGGACCCTAATGAAAAACTGTTTTTT.

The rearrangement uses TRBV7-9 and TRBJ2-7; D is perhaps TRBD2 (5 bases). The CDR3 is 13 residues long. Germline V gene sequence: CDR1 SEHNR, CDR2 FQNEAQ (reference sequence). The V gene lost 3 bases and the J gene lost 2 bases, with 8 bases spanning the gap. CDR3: CASSFAGAYEQYF. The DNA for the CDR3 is TGTGCCAGCAGCTTCGCCGGGGCCTACGAGCAGTACTTC.

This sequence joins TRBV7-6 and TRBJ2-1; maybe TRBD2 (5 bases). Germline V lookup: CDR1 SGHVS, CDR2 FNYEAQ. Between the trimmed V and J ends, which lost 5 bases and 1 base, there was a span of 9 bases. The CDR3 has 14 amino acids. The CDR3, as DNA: TGTGCCAGCAGCCAAGCGGAGTCCTACAATGAGCAGTTCTTC. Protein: CASSQAESYNEQFF.

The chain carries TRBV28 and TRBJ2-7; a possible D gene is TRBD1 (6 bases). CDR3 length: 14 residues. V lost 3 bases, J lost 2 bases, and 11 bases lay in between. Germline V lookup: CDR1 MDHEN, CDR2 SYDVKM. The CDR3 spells CASSLAGTPYEQYF. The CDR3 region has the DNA TGTGCCAGCAGTTTGGCCGGGACACCCTACGAGCAGTACTTC.

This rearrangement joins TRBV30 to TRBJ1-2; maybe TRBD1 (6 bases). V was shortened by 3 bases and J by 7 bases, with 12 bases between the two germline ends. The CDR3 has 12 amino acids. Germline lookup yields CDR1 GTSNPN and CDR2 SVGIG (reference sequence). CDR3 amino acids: CAWSRGSSGYTF. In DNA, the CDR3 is TGTGCCTGGAGCAGGGGCTCCTCTGGCTACACCTTC. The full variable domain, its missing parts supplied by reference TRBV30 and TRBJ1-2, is SQTIHQWPATLVQPVGSPLSLECTVEGTSNPNLYWYRQAAGRGLQLLFYSVGIGQISSEVPQNLSASRPQDRQFILSSKKLLLSDSGFYLCAWSRGSSGYTFGSGTRLTVV.

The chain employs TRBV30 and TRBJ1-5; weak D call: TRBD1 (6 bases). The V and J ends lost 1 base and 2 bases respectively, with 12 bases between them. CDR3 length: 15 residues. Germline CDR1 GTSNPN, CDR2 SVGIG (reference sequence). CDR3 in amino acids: CAWSARGGGNQPQHF. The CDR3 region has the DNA TGTGCCTGGAGTGCCAGGGGCGGTGGCAATCAGCCCCAGCATTTT. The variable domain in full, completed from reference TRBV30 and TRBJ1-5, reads SQTIHQWPATLVQPVGSPLSLECTVEGTSNPNLYWYRQAAGRGLQLLFYSVGIGQISSEVPQNLSASRPQDRQFILSSKKLLLSDSGFYLCAWSARGGGNQPQHFGDGTRLSIL.